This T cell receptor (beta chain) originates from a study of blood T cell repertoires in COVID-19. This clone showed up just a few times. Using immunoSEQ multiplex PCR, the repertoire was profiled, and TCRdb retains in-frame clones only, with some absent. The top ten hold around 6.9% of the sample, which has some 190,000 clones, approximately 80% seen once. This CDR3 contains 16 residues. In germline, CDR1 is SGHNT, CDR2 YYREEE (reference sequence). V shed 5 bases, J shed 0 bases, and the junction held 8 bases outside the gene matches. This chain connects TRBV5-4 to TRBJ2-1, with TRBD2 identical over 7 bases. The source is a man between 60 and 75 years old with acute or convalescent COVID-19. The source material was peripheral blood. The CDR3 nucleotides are TGTGCCAGCAGACCCTTCGGCGGGAGCTCCTACAATGAGCAGTTCTTC. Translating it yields CASRPFGGSSYNEQFF.